The 5 T cell receptor beta chains presented below share a single source sample, sequenced in a study of cytomegalovirus exposure and HLA in healthy donors. PCR involved 60 Vbeta and 13 Jbeta primers. Sequencing used immunoSEQ multiplex PCR; TCRdb keeps in-frame clones, though not all of them. This sample has approximately 140,000 clones, with approximately 80% found just once. The sequenced sample consisted of PBMCs. The receptors shown here come from a girl aged 2-10 years in good health and CMV-seronegative.

This clone was picked up a small number of times. The rearrangement joins TRBV10-1 to TRBJ2-7; TRBD2 matches 11 bases. Per germline, CDR1 WNHNN and CDR2 SYGVQD (reference sequence). V lost 6 bases and J lost 7; bases outside the gene matches: 14. The CDR3 consists of 16 residues. The CDR3 DNA reads as TGCGCCAGCAGCATCCTTTATACTAGCGGGAGAGGTGAGCAGTACTTC. This codes for CASSILYTSGRGEQYF.

This chain connects TRBV4-2 to TRBJ2-7; 9 bases fit TRBD2. The CDR3 sequence is 15 residues long. Germline V CDR1 and CDR2: LGHNA, YNFKEQ. V trimming: 1 base; J trimming: 1 base; junction bases outside the gene matches: 2. CDR3 region: CASSQGLAVSYEQYF. CDR3 bases: TGTGCCAGCAGCCAAGGACTAGCGGTGTCCTACGAGCAGTACTTC.

This clone was detected only a few times. The chain uses TRBV7-8 and TRBJ1-3; 8 bases map to TRBD1. The junction had 7 bases not matched to a gene; V was cut back by 1 base and J by 2 bases. This CDR3 has 17 residues. The germline V gene encodes CDR1 SGHVS and CDR2 FQNEAQ. CDR3 DNA sequence: TGTGCCAGCAGCTTAGTTTTCGCAGGGGGCACTGGAAACACCATATATTTT. Translation gives CASSLVFAGGTGNTIYF. Supplemented by reference TRBV7-8 and TRBJ1-3, the full variable domain reads GAGVSQSPRYKVAKRGQDVALRCDPISGHVSLFWYQQALGQGPEFLTYFQNEAQLDKSGLPSDRFFAERPEGSVSTLKIQRTQQEDSAVYLCASSLVFAGGTGNTIYFGEGSWLTVV.

V is TRBV4-2 and J is TRBJ2-5; D gene uncertain. The length of the CDR3 is 13 residues. The V end lost 4 bases, the J end lost 1 base, and 7 bases lay between the germline ends. CDR1 and CDR2 (germline): LGHNA, YNFKEQ. The CDR3 DNA sequence: TGTGCCAGCAGCCCGACATTCCAAGAGACCCAGTACTTC. Residues: CASSPTFQETQYF.

The chain combines TRBV7-9 with TRBJ2-7; 10 nucleotides agree with TRBD1. There are 17 residues in the CDR3. The trim removed 4 bases at V and 4 bases at J, leaving 13 bases unmatched. The germline CDR1 and CDR2 sequences are SEHNR and FQNEAQ (reference sequence). This CDR3 reads CASSSGPTGGRRYEQYF. In DNA, the CDR3 is TGTGCCAGCAGCTCAGGGCCGACAGGGGGCAGGCGTTACGAGCAGTACTTC.